The 20 T cell receptor beta chains below were found in one sample sequenced in a study of blood T cell repertoires in COVID-19. Assay used: immunoSEQ multiplex PCR; TCRdb lists only in-frame clones, some missing. The sample shows fewer than 75,000 clones, less than 90% of them seen only once. Sequenced material: peripheral blood. All receptors come from a man between 50 and 59 years old with active COVID-19.

The chain combines TRBV11-3 with TRBJ2-7; 8 positions match TRBD1. The ends lost 2 bases at V and 4 bases at J; junction bases unmatched: 16. The CDR3 totals 18 residues. Per the germline V gene, CDR1 is SGHNT and CDR2 is YENEEA. CDR3 amino acids: CASSLLRSGGQGSYEQYF. The CDR3 bases are TGTGCCAGCAGCTTACTAAGGAGCGGCGGACAGGGTAGTTACGAGCAGTACTTC.

The rearrangement uses TRBV6-2 or TRBV6-3 and TRBJ1-4; D is unresolved. Trimming left V 2 bases short and J 4 bases short, with 8 bases between. CDR3 length: 14 residues. Per germline, CDR1 MNHEY and CDR2 SVGEGT. CDR3 sequence reads: CASSYPRINEKLFF. For the CDR3, the DNA is TGTGCCAGCAGTTACCCGCGGATTAATGAAAAACTGTTTTTT.

The V gene is TRBV6-1, the J gene TRBJ1-1; a possible D gene is TRBD1 (5 bases). Germline lookup yields CDR1 MNHNS and CDR2 SASEGT. V was clipped by 2 bases and J by 8 bases, with 9 bases between them. The CDR3 has 12 residues. CDR3: CASSEPGPEAFF. The CDR3, as DNA: TGTGCCAGCAGTGAACCAGGGCCCGAAGCTTTCTTT.

The chain combines TRBV2 with TRBJ1-2; D is possibly TRBD1 (6 bases). The ends were cut back, 7 bases at V and 9 bases at J, with 18 bases in the middle. In germline, CDR1 is SNHLY, CDR2 FYNNEI. CDR3 length: 13 residues. The CDR3 bases are TGTGCCAGCAATCTGATAGGGGGTTCCCGCTACACCTTC. Amino acid sequence: CASNLIGGSRYTF.

The chain employs TRBV6-5 and TRBJ2-5; a weak D match, TRBD1 (6 bases). The V end lost 0 bases, the J end lost 1 base, and 12 bases lay between the germline ends. The CDR3 spans 16 residues. CDR1 is MNHEY and CDR2 is SVGAGI in the germline V gene. The DNA of the CDR3 is TGTGCCAGCAGTTACTCGGCCAGGGGTAGCCAAGAGACCCAGTACTTC. Translated: CASSYSARGSQETQYF.

The chain is built from TRBV5-8 and TRBJ2-3, with unresolved D. CDR3 length equals 16 residues. The V end lost 0 bases, the J end lost 0 bases, and 11 bases lay between the germline ends. In germline, CDR1 is SGHTS, CDR2 YDEGEE. CDR3 coding DNA: TGTGCCAGCAGCTTGGTGGGCCTTTCAAGCACAGATACGCAGTATTTT. This translates into CASSLVGLSSTDTQYF.

This clone was seen once. CDR3: CASSPLLGPETQYF. CDR3 DNA: TGTGCCAGCTCACCACTCTTGGGGCCAGAGACCCAGTACTTC. V gene TRBV18 combines with J gene TRBJ2-5, with D tentatively TRBD1 (5 bases). CDR1 and CDR2 (germline): KGHSH, LQKENI. CDR3 length equals 14 residues. V lost 1 base to trimming and J lost 4 bases, with 10 bases between them.

CDR3 in amino acids: CASASDSPSYNEQFF. The CDR3 DNA follows: TGCGCCAGCGCCTCGGACTCTCCCTCCTACAATGAGCAGTTCTTC. The V call is TRBV5-1, the J call TRBJ2-1; D is perhaps TRBD2 (5 bases). Trimming removed 7 bases from V and 0 bases from J, with 14 bases in between. The CDR3 sequence is 15 residues long. The germline V gene encodes CDR1 SGHRS and CDR2 YFSETQ.

This clone was seen a few times. The J gene is TRBJ1-5, the V gene TRBV19; possible D gene TRBD1, 5 bases. Trimming took 5 bases from V and 2 from J, leaving 10 bases between them. The length of the CDR3 is 14 residues. CDR1 is LNHDA and CDR2 is SQIVND in the germline V gene (reference sequence). CDR3: CASSWQQGNQPQHF. DNA for the CDR3: TGTGCCAGTAGTTGGCAACAGGGCAATCAGCCCCAGCATTTT.

The rearrangement uses TRBV10-2 and TRBJ2-5; no firm D call. The germline V and J ends were trimmed by 4 bases and 9 bases, with 12 bases remaining between them. The CDR3 length is 12 residues. CDR1 and CDR2 from the germline V gene are WSHSY and SAAADI. CDR3 protein: CASSVEARAQYF. The CDR3 DNA follows: TGCGCCAGCAGTGTCGAGGCAAGAGCCCAGTACTTC.

The chain carries TRBV30 and TRBJ1-5, with D unclear. CDR3 length: 14 amino acids. Trimming took off 4 bases at V and 2 bases at J, with 12 bases between the two ends. CDR1 is GTSNPN, CDR2 SVGIG, per germline (reference sequence). CDR3 sequence reads: CAWNREKGNQPQHF. Here the CDR3 DNA reads TGTGCCTGGAACCGGGAGAAGGGCAATCAGCCCCAGCATTTT.

The chain uses TRBV28 and TRBJ2-7, with 8 bases that match TRBD2. The V and J ends lost 2 bases and 6 bases, in that order; junction bases with no gene match: 15. The CDR3 sequence is 17 residues long. Per the germline V gene, CDR1 is MDHEN and CDR2 is SYDVKM. Here the CDR3 reads CASSLTLSAGGRFEQYF. The DNA for the CDR3 is TGTGCCAGCAGTTTAACCCTCTCGGCGGGAGGCCGATTCGAGCAGTACTTC.

This chain connects TRBV9 to TRBJ2-5; no clear D. V lost 5 bases and J 4 bases, leaving 9 bases between the germline ends. The V gene's germline CDR1 is SGDLS and CDR2 YYNGEE. The CDR3 loop spans 12 amino acids. Here the CDR3 DNA reads TGTGCCAGCAGTCCGGGTGTAGAGACCCAGTACTTC. Translated: CASSPGVETQYF.

The chain uses TRBV6-1 and TRBJ1-1; 7 bases align to TRBD1. Germline CDR1 is MNHNS and CDR2 is SASEGT. J gave up 10 bases and V 3 bases, and 8 bases lay outside the gene matches. The CDR3 covers 13 residues. In DNA form, the CDR3 reads TGTGCCAGCAGTGACAGACAGGGATTGGTAGCTTTCTTT. Translation gives CASSDRQGLVAFF.

CDR3 sequence (DNA): TGTGCCAGCAGCGACTACAGGGCTGGGGCCAACGTCCTGACTTTC. Amino acids: CASSDYRAGANVLTF. V usage is TRBV7-8 and J usage is TRBJ2-6; TRBD1 might be the D (6 bases). From germline, CDR1 is SGHVS and CDR2 FQNEAQ. The CDR3 is 15 residues long. Trimming left V 5 bases short and J 2 bases short, with 10 bases between.

V and J are TRBV2 and TRBJ1-3; TRBD1 matches 7 bases. There are 16 residues in the CDR3. V lost 4 bases, J lost 4 bases, and 10 bases stayed unmatched. The germline V gene encodes CDR1 SNHLY and CDR2 FYNNEI. For the CDR3, the DNA is TGTGCCAGCAGTGCGGAAATGGGGACAGCCGGAAACACCATATATTTT. Its translation: CASSAEMGTAGNTIYF.

The V call is TRBV10-3, the J call TRBJ2-5; 9 nucleotides align to TRBD1. J was trimmed by 3 bases and V by 4 bases; bases with no gene match: 3. The CDR3 has 14 amino acids. CDR1 is ENHRY and CDR2 is SYGVKD in the germline V gene. The CDR3 DNA follows: TGTGCCATCAGTGGGGGGACAGGGAAAGAGACCCAGTACTTC. As protein: CAISGGTGKETQYF.

The V call is TRBV2, the J call TRBJ2-1; 11 nucleotides match TRBD2. This CDR3 has 15 residues. Germline loops: CDR1 SNHLY, CDR2 FYNNEI. The V gene end was trimmed by 6 bases and the J gene end by 4 bases; junction bases not matched to a gene: 5. For the CDR3, the DNA is TGTGCCAGCAGAGCCGGGACTAGCGGTTACAATGAGCAGTTCTTC. Its translation: CASRAGTSGYNEQFF.

V is TRBV2 and J is TRBJ1-2; no clear D gene. The germline CDR1 and CDR2 sequences are SNHLY and FYNNEI. The CDR3 spans 14 residues. The V and J ends lost 5 bases and 1 base respectively, with 11 bases between them. The CDR3 protein is CASSNERDNYGYTF. The CDR3 DNA reads TGTGCCAGCAGTAACGAGCGCGATAACTATGGCTACACCTTC.

The V gene is TRBV2, the J gene TRBJ2-7, with TRBD2 matching 9 bases. V lost 7 bases and J lost 7; bases outside the gene matches: 11. Germline CDR1 is SNHLY and CDR2 is FYNNEI. The CDR3 extends over 14 amino acids. CDR3 amino acids: CASKLSGGFMEQYF. The CDR3 bases are TGTGCCAGCAAACTCAGCGGGGGGTTCATGGAGCAGTACTTC. The variable domain in full, completed from reference TRBV2 and TRBJ2-7, reads EPEVTQTPSHQVTQMGQEVILRCVPISNHLYFYWYRQILGQKVEFLVSFYNNEISEKSEIFDDQFSVERPDGSNFTLKIRSTKLEDSAMYFCASKLSGGFMEQYFGPGTRLTVT.